A single sample is the source of the 6 T cell receptor beta chains below, sequenced in a study of control samples from healthy donors and cancer patients. Libraries were prepared by immunoSEQ multiplex PCR; TCRdb keeps only in-frame clonotypes and omits some of them. The table shows about 77,000 clones, with approximately 92% occurring only once. Sequences were obtained from blood. Receptors originate from a woman between 55 and 75 years old in good health.

The V gene is TRBV15, the J gene TRBJ2-3, with TRBD1 matching 9 bases. Trimming removed 5 bases from V and 6 bases from J; junction bases left unmatched: 9. Germline V gene sequence: CDR1 LNHNV, CDR2 YYDKDF (reference sequence). This CDR3 comprises 15 residues. CDR3: CATSSRDRVWDTQYF. The CDR3 DNA reads TGTGCCACCAGCTCCCGGGACAGGGTTTGGGATACGCAGTATTTT.

The chain has TRBV6-6 and TRBJ2-7; D may be TRBD1 or TRBD2 (5 bases each). Per the germline V gene, CDR1 is MNHNY and CDR2 is SVGAGI (reference sequence). This CDR3 contains 15 residues. Trimming took off 4 bases at V and 0 bases at J, with 13 bases between the two ends. In nucleotides, the CDR3 is TGTGCCAGCAGTTTTCTGGGGACGGGCTCCTACGAGCAGTACTTC. Translated: CASSFLGTGSYEQYF.

CDR3 nucleotides: TGTGCCAGCACTATACAGGGGGCGACTACTGAAGCTTTCTTT. Amino acids: CASTIQGATTEAFF. The chain is built from TRBV28 and TRBJ1-1; TRBD1 aligns across 9 bases. The CDR3 runs 14 residues. V gave up 7 bases and J gave up 5 bases; unmatched junction bases: 8. CDR1 MDHEN and CDR2 SYDVKM come from the germline V gene.

The V gene is TRBV7-9, the J gene TRBJ2-7, with TRBD2 identical over 11 bases. CDR3 length equals 14 residues. Germline-derived CDR1 and CDR2 are SEHNR and FQNEAQ (reference sequence). The J segment lost 0 bases and the V segment lost 6 bases, leaving 1 base of the junction unmatched. For the CDR3, the DNA is TGTGCCAGCAGAACTAGCGGGAGCTCCTACGAGCAGTACTTC. Translated: CASRTSGSSYEQYF.

The chain has TRBV6-6 and TRBJ1-6; TRBD1 matches 7 bases. This CDR3 comprises 13 residues. Per germline, CDR1 MNHNY and CDR2 SVGAGI (reference sequence). V shed 5 bases, J shed 12 bases, and the junction held 7 bases outside the gene matches. CDR3 DNA: TGTGCCAGCAGTCCCGACAGGGATCTACCCCTCCACTTT. It encodes CASSPDRDLPLHF.

This clone is a singleton in its sample. V usage is TRBV18 and J usage is TRBJ1-4; the D is unclear. The CDR3 covers 16 residues. V was trimmed by 3 bases and J by 0 bases, leaving 11 bases between them. Germline-derived CDR1 and CDR2 are KGHSH and LQKENI. The CDR3 loop is CASSPGSVATNEKLFF. CDR3 sequence (DNA): TGTGCCAGCTCACCGGGCAGCGTTGCAACTAATGAAAAACTGTTTTTT.